Given below is one T cell receptor (beta chain) in context. Sequencing was performed with immunoSEQ multiplex PCR; in TCRdb, only in-frame clones are kept and a portion is missing. The table has roughly 34,000 clones, 75% to 90% seen once. Losses at the gene ends were 5 bases for V and 7 bases for J; bases not matched to a gene: 6. Germline V CDR1 and CDR2: SGHTA, FQGNSA. CDR3 size: 14 residues. This record belongs to a study of T cells in narcolepsy. This chain connects TRBV7-2 to TRBJ1-4, with 8 bases matching TRBD1. This sequence originates from a human donor with narcolepsy. Sample: CD45RA- memory CD4+ T cells from PBMCs. CDR3 region: CASSLGRGLEKLFF. In DNA form, the CDR3 reads TGTGCCAGCAGCCTCGGCAGGGGGCTTGAAAAACTGTTTTTT.